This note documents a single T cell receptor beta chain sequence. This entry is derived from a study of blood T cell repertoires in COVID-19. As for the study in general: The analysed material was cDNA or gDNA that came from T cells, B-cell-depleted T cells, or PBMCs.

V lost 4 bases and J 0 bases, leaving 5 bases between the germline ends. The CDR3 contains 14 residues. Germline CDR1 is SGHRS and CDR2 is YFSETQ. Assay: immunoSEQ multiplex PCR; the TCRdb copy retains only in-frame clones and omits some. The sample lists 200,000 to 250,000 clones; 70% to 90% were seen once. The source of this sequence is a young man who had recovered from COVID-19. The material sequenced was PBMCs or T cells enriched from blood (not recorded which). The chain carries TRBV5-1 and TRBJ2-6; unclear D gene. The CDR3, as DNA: TGCGCCAGCAGCCCCGGCTCTGGGGCCAACGTCCTGACTTTC. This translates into CASSPGSGANVLTF. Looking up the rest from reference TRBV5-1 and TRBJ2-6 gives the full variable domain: KAGVTQTPRYLIKTRGQQVTLSCSPISGHRSVSWYQQTPGQGLQFLFEYFSETQRNKGNFPGRFSGRQFSNSRSEMNVSTLELGDSALYLCASSPGSGANVLTFGAGSRLTVL.